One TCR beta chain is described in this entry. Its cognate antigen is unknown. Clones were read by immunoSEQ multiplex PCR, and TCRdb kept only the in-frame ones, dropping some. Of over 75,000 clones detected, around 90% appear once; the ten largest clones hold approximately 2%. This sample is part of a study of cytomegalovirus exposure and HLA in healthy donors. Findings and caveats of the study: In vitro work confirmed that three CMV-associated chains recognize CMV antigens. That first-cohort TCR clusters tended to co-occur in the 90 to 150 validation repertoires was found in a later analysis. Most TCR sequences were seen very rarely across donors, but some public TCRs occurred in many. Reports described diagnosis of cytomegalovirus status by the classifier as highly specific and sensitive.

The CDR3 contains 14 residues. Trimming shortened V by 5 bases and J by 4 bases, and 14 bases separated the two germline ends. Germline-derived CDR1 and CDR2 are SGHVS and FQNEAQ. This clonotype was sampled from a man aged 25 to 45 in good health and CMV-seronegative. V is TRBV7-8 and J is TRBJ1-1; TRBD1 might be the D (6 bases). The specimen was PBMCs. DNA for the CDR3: TGTGCCAGCAGCCTCCTGGACAGTGGCACTGAAGCTTTCTTT. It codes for CASSLLDSGTEAFF.